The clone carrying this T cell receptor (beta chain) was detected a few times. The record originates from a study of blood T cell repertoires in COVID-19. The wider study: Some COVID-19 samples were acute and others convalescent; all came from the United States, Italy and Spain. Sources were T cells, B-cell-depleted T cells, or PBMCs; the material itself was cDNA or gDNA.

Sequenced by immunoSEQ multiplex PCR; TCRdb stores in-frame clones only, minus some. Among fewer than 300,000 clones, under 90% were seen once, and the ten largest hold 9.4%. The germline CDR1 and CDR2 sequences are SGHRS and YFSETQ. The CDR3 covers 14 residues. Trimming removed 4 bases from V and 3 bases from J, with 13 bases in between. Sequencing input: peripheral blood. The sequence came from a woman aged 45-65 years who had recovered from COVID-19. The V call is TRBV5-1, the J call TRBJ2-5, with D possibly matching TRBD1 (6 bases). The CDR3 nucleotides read TGCGCCAGCAGCCTGACAGGCGCCAAAGAGACCCAGTACTTC. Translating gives CASSLTGAKETQYF.